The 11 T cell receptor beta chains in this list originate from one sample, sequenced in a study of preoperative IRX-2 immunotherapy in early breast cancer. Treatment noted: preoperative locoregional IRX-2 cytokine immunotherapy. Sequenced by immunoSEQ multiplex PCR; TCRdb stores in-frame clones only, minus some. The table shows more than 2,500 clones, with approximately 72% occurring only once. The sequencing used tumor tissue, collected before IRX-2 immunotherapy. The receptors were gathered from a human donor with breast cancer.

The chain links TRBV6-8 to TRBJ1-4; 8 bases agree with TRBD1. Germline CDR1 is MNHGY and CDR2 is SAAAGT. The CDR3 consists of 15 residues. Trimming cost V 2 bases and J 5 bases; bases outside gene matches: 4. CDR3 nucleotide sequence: TGTGCCAGCAGTTACGCTGGACAGGGAAATGAAAAACTGTTTTTT. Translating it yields CASSYAGQGNEKLFF.

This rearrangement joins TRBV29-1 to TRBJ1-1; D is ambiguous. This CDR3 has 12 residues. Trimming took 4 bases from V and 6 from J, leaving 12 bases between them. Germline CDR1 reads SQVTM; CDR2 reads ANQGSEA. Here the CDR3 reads CSVAEPRAEAFF. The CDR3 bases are TGCAGCGTTGCCGAACCCCGGGCTGAAGCTTTCTTT.

The CDR3 nucleotides read TGTGCCAGCAGCTTAGGTGGTCAGTACCAAGAGACCCAGTACTTC. This translates into CASSLGGQYQETQYF. This chain connects TRBV11-3 to TRBJ2-5, with no clear D. Germline loops: CDR1 SGHNT, CDR2 YENEEA. The V end lost 1 base, the J end lost 0 bases, and 9 bases lay between the germline ends. This CDR3 spans 15 amino acids. Drawing the rest from reference TRBV11-3 and TRBJ2-5, the complete variable domain is EAGVVQSPRYKIIEKKQPVAFWCNPISGHNTLYWYLQNLGQGPELLIRYENEEAVDDSQLPKDRFSAERLKGVDSTLKIQPAELGDSAVYLCASSLGGQYQETQYFGPGTRLLVL.

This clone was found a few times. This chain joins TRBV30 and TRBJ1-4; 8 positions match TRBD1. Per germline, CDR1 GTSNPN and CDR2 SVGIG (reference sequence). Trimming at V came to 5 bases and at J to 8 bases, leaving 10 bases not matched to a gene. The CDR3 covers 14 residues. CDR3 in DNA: TGTGCCTGGGGTAGGACAGGGTTAGGGGAAAAACTGTTTTTT. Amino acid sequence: CAWGRTGLGEKLFF. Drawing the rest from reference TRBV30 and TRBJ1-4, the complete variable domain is SQTIHQWPATLVQPVGSPLSLECTVEGTSNPNLYWYRQAAGRGLQLLFYSVGIGQISSEVPQNLSASRPQDRQFILSSKKLLLSDSGFYLCAWGRTGLGEKLFFGSGTQLSVL.

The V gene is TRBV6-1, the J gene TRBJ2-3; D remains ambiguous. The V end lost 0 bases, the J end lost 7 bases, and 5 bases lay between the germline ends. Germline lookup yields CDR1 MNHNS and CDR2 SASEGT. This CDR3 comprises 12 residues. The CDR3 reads CASSEAVNTQYF. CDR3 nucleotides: TGTGCCAGCAGTGAAGCCGTCAATACGCAGTATTTT.

In DNA form, the CDR3 reads TGTGCCAGCAAACTGGGGGTAACTGGGGTTGGAAACACCATATATTTT. Amino acid sequence: CASKLGVTGVGNTIYF. The J gene is TRBJ1-3, the V gene TRBV28, with D perhaps matching TRBD1 (5 bases). CDR3 size: 16 residues. V was pared by 7 bases and J by 3 bases, with 19 bases between. Germline loops: CDR1 MDHEN, CDR2 SYDVKM.

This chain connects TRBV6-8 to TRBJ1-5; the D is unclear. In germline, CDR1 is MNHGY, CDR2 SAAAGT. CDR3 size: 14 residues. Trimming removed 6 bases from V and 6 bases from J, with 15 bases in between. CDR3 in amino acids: CASSLAKGIQPQHF. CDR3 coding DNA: TGTGCCAGCAGCCTGGCCAAGGGTATTCAGCCCCAGCATTTT.

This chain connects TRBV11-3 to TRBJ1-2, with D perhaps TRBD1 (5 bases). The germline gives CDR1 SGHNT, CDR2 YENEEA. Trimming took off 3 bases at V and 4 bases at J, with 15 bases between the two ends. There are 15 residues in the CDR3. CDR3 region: CASSLGDGAFYGYTF. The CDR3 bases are TGTGCCAGCAGCTTGGGGGACGGAGCCTTCTATGGCTACACCTTC.

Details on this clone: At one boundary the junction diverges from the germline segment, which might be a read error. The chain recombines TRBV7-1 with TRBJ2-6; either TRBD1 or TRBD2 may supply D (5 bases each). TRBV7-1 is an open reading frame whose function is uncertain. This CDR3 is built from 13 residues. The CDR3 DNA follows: TGTGCCAGAAGCAAGTCCGGGGCCAACGTCCTAACTTTC. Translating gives CARSKSGANVLTF.

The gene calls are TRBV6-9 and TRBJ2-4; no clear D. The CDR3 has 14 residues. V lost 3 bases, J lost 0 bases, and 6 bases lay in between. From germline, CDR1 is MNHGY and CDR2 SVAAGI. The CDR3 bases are TGTGCCAGCAGTTACCCTCTAGCCAAAAACATTCAGTACTTC. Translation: CASSYPLAKNIQYF.

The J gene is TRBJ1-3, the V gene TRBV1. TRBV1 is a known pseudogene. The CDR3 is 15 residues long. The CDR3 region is CASSQGENSGNTIYF. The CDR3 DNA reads TGCGCCAGCAGCCAAGGGGAGAACTCTGGAAACACCATATATTTT.